Shown below are 25 T cell receptor beta chains from a single sample sequenced in a study of T cells in Graves' hyperthyroidism and ophthalmopathy. Amplified TCR beta CDR3 regions came from RNA transcripts. When the TCR CDR3 underwent first-round RT-PCR, the HTBI primer set was used. TCRdb re-analysed the multiplex PCR reads in MiXCR, keeping a single row per CDR3 protein. The sample yields around 700,000 distinct CDR3 sequences, around 20% seen once. Sample: blood. The receptor source for this set is a woman aged 45-65 years with Graves' hyperthyroidism that later progressed to Graves' ophthalmopathy.

Ten or more counts support this clonotype. The chain employs TRBV12-3 or TRBV12-4 and TRBJ2-3, with TRBD2 matching 14 bases. The CDR3 consists of 17 residues. With 5 bases clipped from V and 0 bases from J, the junction kept 4 bases outside the gene matches. The CDR3 sequence: CASSGTSGGLSTDTQYF. The DNA of the CDR3 is TGTGCCAGCAGTGGGACTAGCGGGGGCCTTAGCACAGATACGCAGTATTTT.

This clonotype was observed many times. The chain carries TRBV6-1 and TRBJ1-5, with 12 bases that match TRBD1. The CDR3 is 19 amino acids. Per germline, CDR1 MNHNS and CDR2 SASEGT. With 4 bases clipped from V and 5 bases from J, the junction kept 15 bases outside the gene matches. Here the CDR3 reads CASSAIRGTGGADHQPQHF. The CDR3 nucleotides read TGTGCCAGCAGTGCGATCCGGGGGACAGGGGGCGCGGATCATCAGCCCCAGCATTTT.

This clonotype was counted a few times. The chain combines TRBV19 with TRBJ1-1, with D perhaps TRBD1 (5 bases). The germline gives CDR1 LNHDA, CDR2 SQIVND (reference sequence). Trimming shortened V by 4 bases and J by 4 bases, and 16 bases separated the two germline ends. The CDR3 loop spans 15 amino acids. DNA of the CDR3: TGTGCCAGTAGTACCGAGAGTGGGGGTTTCACTGAAGCTTTCTTT. Protein product: CASSTESGGFTEAFF.

This clonotype was detected many times. The chain couples TRBV7-9 to TRBJ1-1; D ambiguous. Per the germline V gene, CDR1 is SEHNR and CDR2 is FQNEAQ (reference sequence). The V end lost 8 bases, the J end lost 0 bases, and 16 bases lay between the germline ends. CDR3 length: 15 amino acids. The CDR3 spells CASDTETAMNTEAFF. CDR3 nucleotides: TGTGCCAGCGATACGGAGACGGCAATGAACACTGAAGCTTTCTTT.

In its sample, this clonotype was seen many times. V is TRBV18 and J is TRBJ2-6, with D possibly matching TRBD1 (5 bases). Per germline, CDR1 KGHSH and CDR2 LQKENI. CDR3 length: 15 residues. Trimming shortened V by 6 bases and J by 2 bases, and 11 bases separated the two germline ends. CDR3 loop: CASSLLDTGANVLTF. CDR3 coding DNA: TGTGCCAGCTCCCTACTGGACACTGGGGCCAACGTCCTGACTTTC.

The CDR3, as DNA: TGTGCCAGCAGCCAAACAGGGGGCCACGAGCAGTACTTC. It encodes CASSQTGGHEQYF. The J gene is TRBJ2-7, the V gene TRBV3-1; 9 bases match TRBD1. CDR3 length: 13 amino acids. The V gene's germline CDR1 is LGHDT and CDR2 YNNKEL (reference sequence). After removal of 2 bases from V and 5 bases from J, the junction contained 1 base not matched to a gene.

The chain joins TRBV29-1 to TRBJ1-1; the D is unclear. Trimming took 3 bases from V and 4 from J, leaving 12 bases between them. Germline V gene lookup returns CDR1 SQVTM and CDR2 ANQGSEA. The CDR3 totals 13 residues. The CDR3 bases are TGCAGCGTTGATTTGGGGTGGGGCACTGAAGCTTTCTTT. Translation: CSVDLGWGTEAFF.

This clonotype was recorded a few times. The chain joins TRBV2 to TRBJ2-3; D gene ambiguous. Germline lookup yields CDR1 SNHLY and CDR2 FYNNEI. Trimming stripped 5 bases from V and 6 bases from J, with 9 bases between. The CDR3 runs 12 residues. In DNA, the CDR3 is TGTGCCAGCAGTCAACAGCAGGATACGCAGTATTTT. The encoded protein is CASSQQQDTQYF.

This clonotype has a handful of counts. The gene calls are TRBV12-5 and TRBJ2-2, with D tentatively TRBD2 (5 bases). V dropped 0 bases and J dropped 4 bases, with 18 bases sitting between them. Germline V CDR1 and CDR2: LGHNT, FRNRAP. This CDR3 comprises 18 residues. In DNA, the CDR3 is TGTGCTAGTGGTTTGGTACAAAATGAAGGGAGAGGCACCGGGGAGCTGTTTTTT. It is translated as CASGLVQNEGRGTGELFF.

This chain joins TRBV5-1 and TRBJ1-1; D possibly corresponds to TRBD1 (5 bases). CDR1 is SGHRS and CDR2 is YFSETQ in the germline V gene. The CDR3 has 14 amino acids. Deletions cut 4 bases from V and 3 bases from J, with 13 bases between. CDR3 DNA sequence: TGCGCCAGCAGCGCTACAGGTGAGGACACTGAAGCTTTCTTT. Its protein is CASSATGEDTEAFF.

This clonotype occurred many times. J is TRBJ2-7 and V is TRBV5-1, with TRBD1 matching over 9 bases. Germline trimming cut 4 bases from V and 6 bases from J; bases unmatched to any gene: 11. The CDR3 has 15 amino acids. Per the germline V gene, CDR1 is SGHRS and CDR2 is YFSETQ. The CDR3 nucleotides read TGCGCCAGCAGCCCGGAGGGGACAGGGACGGGCGAGCAGTACTTC. Translated, it gives CASSPEGTGTGEQYF.

This clonotype came up a few times. The J gene is TRBJ2-3, the V gene TRBV18, with a tentative D call TRBD2 (6 bases). Deletions cut 0 bases from V and 14 bases from J, with 18 bases between. The CDR3 length is 14 residues. CDR1 and CDR2 from the germline V gene are KGHSH and LQKENI. The CDR3 DNA is TGTGCCAGCTCACCACCTAACGGGGGTACTTCTCTGTATTTT. Translated: CASSPPNGGTSLYF. The full variable domain, in which reference TRBV18 and TRBJ2-3 provide the parts outside the CDR3, is NAGVMQNPRHLVRRRGQEARLRCSPMKGHSHVYWYRQLPEEGLKFMVYLQKENIIDESGMPKERFSAEFPKEGPSILRIQQVVRGDSAAYFCASSPPNGGTSLYFGPGTRLTVL.

This clonotype was detected only a few times. The rearrangement links TRBV20-1 to TRBJ1-6, with D possibly being TRBD1 (5 bases). Germline V CDR1 and CDR2: DFQATT, SNEGSKA (reference sequence). The CDR3 runs 15 residues. With 3 bases removed from V and 8 bases from J, the gap between germline ends came to 17 bases. The CDR3 is CSARYLGRDDSPLHF. CDR3 in DNA: TGCAGTGCTAGGTATCTAGGACGGGACGATTCACCCCTCCACTTT.

J is TRBJ1-6 and V is TRBV5-4; D is undetermined. Trimming left V 0 bases short and J 14 bases short, with 12 bases between. Per the germline V gene, CDR1 is SGHNT and CDR2 is YYREEE (reference sequence). The CDR3 consists of 13 residues. CDR3 nucleotides: TGTGCCAGCAGCTTGGAAGGCCTTAGAACCCTCCACTTT. It yields the protein CASSLEGLRTLHF.

Details on this clonotype: Given a much more abundant clone one base away, this may be a read error. The chain combines TRBV6-1 with TRBJ1-1; maybe TRBD1 (6 bases). Germline CDR1 is MNHNS and CDR2 is SASEGT. The CDR3 is 15 amino acids. DNA for the CDR3: TGTGCCAGCAGTGAAAGTTGGACAGCGAACGCTGAAGCTTTCTTT. Translation: CASSESWTANAEAFF.

This clonotype was counted only a few times. The rearrangement joins TRBV6-1 to TRBJ1-1; 11 nucleotides line up with TRBD1. Trimming took 6 bases from V and 5 from J; bases not matched to a gene: 5. CDR3 length: 14 amino acids. Germline V gene lookup returns CDR1 MNHNS and CDR2 SASEGT. This chain's CDR3 is CASRGQGAWTEAFF. The CDR3 DNA sequence: TGTGCCAGCAGAGGACAGGGGGCTTGGACTGAAGCTTTCTTT.

This clonotype was found many times. This chain links TRBV18 with TRBJ1-5, with no clear D. Per the germline V gene, CDR1 is KGHSH and CDR2 is LQKENI. Trimming left V 2 bases short and J 3 bases short, with 5 bases between. There are 13 residues in the CDR3. The CDR3 is CASSPLTNQPQHF. CDR3 nucleotide sequence: TGTGCCAGCTCACCATTAACCAATCAGCCCCAGCATTTT.

The chain uses TRBV6-2 or TRBV6-3 and TRBJ1-5; D perhaps matches TRBD1 (6 bases). Germline V gives CDR1 MNHEY, CDR2 SVGEGT. This CDR3 is built from 17 residues. V lost 0 bases to trimming and J lost 1 base, with 13 bases between them. CDR3: CASSYSIWQGSNQPQHF. In DNA, the CDR3 is TGTGCCAGCAGTTACTCGATTTGGCAGGGGAGCAATCAGCCCCAGCATTTT.

J is TRBJ1-6 and V is TRBV4-1; D is ambiguous. CDR3 length: 19 residues. In germline, CDR1 is MGHRA, CDR2 YSYEKL. Trimming cost V 0 bases and J 6 bases, with 21 bases left between them. Here the CDR3 reads CASSQDLVSGIKGNSPLHF. CDR3 nucleotide sequence: TGCGCCAGCAGCCAAGATCTTGTGTCAGGAATCAAGGGTAATTCACCCCTCCACTTT.

This clonotype was detected only a few times. This rearrangement joins TRBV2 to TRBJ1-5; 11 positions agree with TRBD1. The CDR3 consists of 14 residues. The trim removed 4 bases at V and 5 bases at J, leaving 1 base unmatched. The germline V gene encodes CDR1 SNHLY and CDR2 FYNNEI. This CDR3 is CASSGDRGDQPQHF. As DNA, the CDR3 is TGTGCCAGCAGTGGGGACAGGGGGGATCAGCCCCAGCATTTT.

This clonotype came up many times. This CDR3 reads CASSLAGRMNTEAFF. CDR3 DNA: TGTGCCAGCAGCTTAGCGGGACGGATGAACACTGAAGCTTTCTTT. The chain links TRBV7-8 to TRBJ1-1; D is perhaps TRBD1 (5 bases). There are 15 residues in the CDR3. Germline CDR1 reads SGHVS; CDR2 reads FQNEAQ. Trimming removed 0 bases at V and 0 bases at J, with 8 bases between.

This chain connects TRBV2 to TRBJ2-1; perhaps TRBD1 as D (6 bases). Germline-derived CDR1 and CDR2 are SNHLY and FYNNEI. This CDR3 comprises 16 residues. The V and J ends lost 10 bases and 8 bases respectively, with 27 bases between them. CDR3 in DNA: TGTGCCACCGGGGCCCGGGACACGGGGATCCTGGATGAGCAGTTCTTC. Translating it yields CATGARDTGILDEQFF. Variable domain in full (rest from reference TRBV2 and TRBJ2-1): EPEVTQTPSHQVTQMGQEVILRCVPISNHLYFYWYRQILGQKVEFLVSFYNNEISEKSEIFDDQFSVERPDGSNFTLKIRSTKLEDSAMYFCATGARDTGILDEQFFGPGTRLTVL.

Many counts were recorded for this clonotype. The CDR3 here is CASSQEWPGDTDTQYF. The DNA of the CDR3 is TGTGCCAGCAGCCAAGAATGGCCAGGAGACACAGATACGCAGTATTTT. V usage is TRBV3-1 and J usage is TRBJ2-3, with no clear D. Trimming stripped 0 bases from V and 2 bases from J, with 12 bases between. The CDR3 totals 16 residues. Germline CDR1 is LGHDT and CDR2 is YNNKEL (reference sequence).

This clonotype was counted between two and nine times. The chain combines TRBV20-1 with TRBJ1-2, with TRBD1 as a possible D gene (6 bases). CDR1 is DFQATT and CDR2 is SNEGSKA in the germline V gene (reference sequence). CDR3 length: 13 amino acids. Trimming shortened V by 7 bases and J by 1 base, and 13 bases separated the two germline ends. The CDR3 spells CSVPDRLNYGYTF. The CDR3 region has the DNA TGCAGTGTTCCCGACAGGCTTAACTATGGCTACACCTTC.

J is TRBJ1-1 and V is TRBV6-6, with TRBD1 identical over 7 bases. Losses at the gene ends were 2 bases for V and 0 bases for J; bases not matched to a gene: 6. Germline V gene data show CDR1 as MNHNY and CDR2 as SVGAGI (reference sequence). There are 16 residues in the CDR3. CDR3 protein: CASSYVGQAVNTEAFF. The CDR3 DNA sequence: TGTGCCAGCAGTTACGTAGGACAGGCAGTGAACACTGAAGCTTTCTTT.